Sequencing of this T cell receptor (beta chain) was carried out in a study of blood T cells in healthy people across ages. Overall study results and limits: PBMCs went unsorted, and a conclusive naive versus antigen-experienced comparison was therefore prevented.

Comment on this clonotype: Its antigen is not known.

The people who gave samples were healthy Caucasians from Russia, aged roughly 6 to 95. Combining a sample-barcoded 5' primer with a J-beta primer mix, a second PCR ran for roughly 7 to 11 cycles. TCRdb redid the calling of the 5' RACE reads with MiXCR, one entry per CDR3 protein. Among hundreds of thousands of distinct CDR3 sequences listed, roughly three fifths were seen once. The sequence was obtained from a man in his forties or fifties in good health. The specimen sequenced was blood.

In DNA form, the CDR3 reads TGTGCAAGTCTTCGCTTAGTAACAGGGAGTATAGGCTCCTACGAGCAGTACTTC. As protein: CASLRLVTGSIGSYEQYF. The chain employs TRBV12-2 and TRBJ2-7; the D segment call TRBD1 is taken from the table without a DNA check. TRBV12-2 counts as a pseudogene. The CDR3 is 18 residues long.